These T cell receptor beta chains were read from a single sample in a study of blood T cell repertoires in COVID-19. Sequencing was performed with immunoSEQ multiplex PCR; in TCRdb, only in-frame clones are kept and a portion is missing. The table includes over 250,000 clones, 80% to 90% detected once. Sequenced sample: PBMCs or T cells enriched from blood (not recorded which). The receptors were sampled from a woman under 30 who had recovered from COVID-19. Each CDR3 is given with its conserved first and last residue. A D gene is named only where the DNA matches it firmly. Rows give clone size only sometimes, using once, few, many, or a class for an expanded clone.

v_call	d_call	clone_size	j_call	cdr3_length	cdr3_aa	cdr3_nt
TRBV5-1	NA	NA	TRBJ2-7	15	CASSLHQPGANEQYF	TGCGCCAGCAGCTTGCATCAACCGGGAGCAAACGAGCAGTACTTC
TRBV28	TRBD2	NA	TRBJ2-7	14	CASRPAGGHREQYF	TGTGCCAGCAGGCCAGCGGGGGGCCATAGAGAGCAGTACTTC
TRBV5-1	TRBD2	NA	TRBJ2-7	16	CASSAGTSGGSYEQYF	TGCGCCAGCAGCGCGGGGACTAGCGGGGGCTCCTACGAGCAGTACTTC
TRBV5-1	NA	NA	TRBJ1-6	17	CASSLKVAGSNNSPLHF	TGCGCCAGCAGCTTGAAGGTAGCGGGGTCCAACAATTCACCCCTCCACTTT
TRBV6-5	NA	NA	TRBJ1-1	15	CASSYSSKGDTEAFF	TGTGCCAGCAGTTACTCGTCCAAAGGGGACACTGAAGCTTTCTTT
TRBV28	TRBD1	NA	TRBJ1-2	15	CASSSQDRGRYGYTF	TGTGCCAGCAGTTCCCAGGACAGGGGGAGATATGGCTACACCTTC
TRBV18	NA	NA	TRBJ1-1	15	CASSPSTGKNTEAFF	TGTGCCAGCTCACCATCGACAGGAAAGAACACTGAAGCTTTCTTT
TRBV6-5	NA	NA	TRBJ1-2	14	CASSYDMGNYGYTF	TGTGCCAGCAGTTACGATATGGGCAACTATGGCTACACCTTC
TRBV5-4	TRBD1	NA	TRBJ2-1	14	CASSLGTGGNEQFF	TGTGCCAGCAGCTTGGGGACAGGGGGAAATGAGCAGTTCTTC
TRBV6-2/TRBV6-3	NA	NA	TRBJ1-4	17	CASSYSRAVATNEKLFF	TGTGCCAGCAGTTACTCGAGGGCGGTTGCAACTAATGAAAAACTGTTTTTT
TRBV30	NA	NA	TRBJ1-1	11	CAWSGWTEAFF	TGTGCCTGGTCGGGGTGGACTGAAGCTTTCTTT
TRBV10-2	TRBD1	NA	TRBJ1-2	15	CASSEMDRGPDGYTF	TGCGCCAGCAGTGAGATGGACAGGGGGCCAGACGGCTACACCTTC
TRBV7-9	NA	many	TRBJ1-1	12	CASSPTGEVAFF	TGTGCCAGCAGCCCAACGGGTGAGGTGGCTTTCTTT
TRBV20-1	TRBD1	NA	TRBJ1-5	17	CSASRLGPGGYNQPQHF	TGCAGTGCTAGTAGACTCGGGCCAGGGGGCTACAATCAGCCCCAGCATTTT
TRBV13	TRBD2	NA	TRBJ2-3	20	CASSRIRDPSTTGGGDTQYF	TGTGCCAGCAGCCGCATCAGGGACCCGTCAACGACGGGGGGAGGGGATACGCAGTATTTT
TRBV28	TRBD1	NA	TRBJ2-2	15	CASSLSGTGTGELFF	TGTGCCAGCAGTTTATCGGGGACAGGGACCGGGGAGCTGTTTTTT
TRBV4-2	NA	NA	TRBJ2-3	16	CASSQVSRGMADTQYF	TGTGCCAGCAGCCAAGTTAGCCGGGGGATGGCGGATACGCAGTATTTT
TRBV20-1	NA	NA	TRBJ2-3	13	CSASRDYGGTQYF	TGCAGTGCTAGTAGAGATTACGGAGGTACGCAGTATTTT
TRBV15	NA	NA	TRBJ2-5	17	CATSITTGQPWEETQYF	TGTGCCACCAGCATAACTACAGGCCAACCTTGGGAAGAGACCCAGTACTTC
TRBV3-1/TRBV3-2	NA	NA	TRBJ2-7	16	CASSQPGHGRGYEQYF	TGTGCCAGCAGCCAGCCCGGACATGGACGTGGGTACGAGCAGTACTTC
TRBV25-1	NA	NA	TRBJ2-1	14	CASTSRVTQNEQFF	TGTGCCAGCACCAGTCGGGTAACCCAGAATGAGCAGTTCTTC
TRBV30	NA	NA	TRBJ1-4	13	CAWSVRFGEELFF	TGTGCCTGGAGTGTAAGGTTCGGGGAGGAACTGTTTTTT
TRBV10-1	NA	NA	TRBJ2-7	15	CASSWGRATVYEQYF	TGCGCCAGCAGTTGGGGCAGAGCCACCGTCTACGAGCAGTACTTC
TRBV5-4	NA	few	TRBJ2-4	15	CASSFSGGAKNIQYF	TGTGCCAGCAGCTTCTCCGGGGGTGCCAAAAACATTCAGTACTTC
TRBV7-2	TRBD1	NA	TRBJ1-6	18	CASSLFGTGVLEDSPLHF	TGTGCCAGCAGCTTATTCGGGACAGGGGTATTAGAAGATTCACCCCTCCACTTT
TRBV3-1/TRBV3-2	TRBD1	NA	TRBJ2-7	16	CASSQGQGVYPYEQYF	TGTGCCAGCAGCCAAGGACAGGGAGTTTATCCCTACGAGCAGTACTTC
TRBV14	NA	NA	TRBJ1-2	15	CASSPRRQRPSGYTF	TGTGCCAGCAGCCCCAGGAGGCAGAGGCCGTCCGGCTACACCTTC
TRBV5-6	NA	NA	TRBJ2-3	15	CASSRGASATDTQYF	TGTGCCAGCAGCCGGGGGGCTAGCGCAACAGATACGCAGTATTTT
TRBV3-1/TRBV3-2	NA	NA	TRBJ2-1	12	CATGAAYNEQFF	TGTGCCACAGGGGCTGCCTACAATGAGCAGTTCTTC
TRBV6-5	NA	few	TRBJ2-4	15	CASDPRTVGGDIQYF	TGTGCCAGCGACCCTAGGACAGTTGGGGGGGACATTCAGTACTTC
TRBV5-6	NA	NA	TRBJ1-3	14	CASSLNSLGNTIYF	TGTGCCAGCAGCTTAAACAGTTTGGGAAACACCATATATTTT
TRBV3-1/TRBV3-2	TRBD2	NA	TRBJ2-3	14	CASTERGARDTQYF	TGTGCCAGCACGGAGCGGGGGGCCAGGGATACGCAGTATTTT
TRBV28	NA	NA	TRBJ1-4	13	CASRRTENEKLFF	TGTGCCAGCAGACGGACAGAGAATGAAAAACTGTTTTTT
TRBV4-1	NA	once	TRBJ2-5	14	CASSQVALIETQYF	TGCGCCAGCAGCCAAGTGGCCCTGATCGAGACCCAGTACTTC
TRBV6-5	TRBD1	NA	TRBJ1-2	14	CASGQGPILGGYTF	TGTGCCAGCGGACAGGGCCCGATTCTGGGAGGCTACACCTTC